The present TCR beta chain was sequenced within a study of tumor-infiltrating lymphocytes in oesophageal squamous cell carcinoma. TCRdb re-called the PCR reads with MiXCR, one entry per CDR3 protein. The sample lists tens of thousands of distinct CDR3 sequences, about two fifths occurring once. As for this clonotype: Lacking the conserved final phenylalanine or tryptophan, this CDR3 likely reflects a read error. The DNA is left out, because the CDR3 cannot be placed on it with certainty; the CDR3 is given as TCRdb lists it.

Counting both end residues, the CDR3 totals 15 amino acids. Germline CDR1 SGHVS, CDR2 FQNEAQ. The material sequenced was esophageal tumor tissue. This clonotype was sampled from a male donor with esophageal squamous cell carcinoma. This chain joins TRBV7-8 and TRBJ2-3; the DNA was not used to check the table's D call, TRBD1. Here the CDR3 reads CASSSDRDGEQYFGP.